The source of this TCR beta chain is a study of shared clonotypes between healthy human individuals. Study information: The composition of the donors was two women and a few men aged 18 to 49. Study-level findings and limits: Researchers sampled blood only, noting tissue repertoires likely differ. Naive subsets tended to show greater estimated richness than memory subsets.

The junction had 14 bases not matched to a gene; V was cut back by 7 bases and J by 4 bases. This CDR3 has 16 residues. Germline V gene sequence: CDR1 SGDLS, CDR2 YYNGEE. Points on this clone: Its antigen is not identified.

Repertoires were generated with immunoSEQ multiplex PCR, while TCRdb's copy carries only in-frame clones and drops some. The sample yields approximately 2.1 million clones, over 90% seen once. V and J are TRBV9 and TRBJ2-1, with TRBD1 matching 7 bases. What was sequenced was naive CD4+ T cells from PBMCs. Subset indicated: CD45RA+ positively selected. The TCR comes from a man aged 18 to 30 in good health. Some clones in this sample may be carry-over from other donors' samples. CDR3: CASADQKQGSYNEQFF. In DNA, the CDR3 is TGTGCCAGCGCCGACCAAAAACAGGGGTCGTACAATGAGCAGTTCTTC.